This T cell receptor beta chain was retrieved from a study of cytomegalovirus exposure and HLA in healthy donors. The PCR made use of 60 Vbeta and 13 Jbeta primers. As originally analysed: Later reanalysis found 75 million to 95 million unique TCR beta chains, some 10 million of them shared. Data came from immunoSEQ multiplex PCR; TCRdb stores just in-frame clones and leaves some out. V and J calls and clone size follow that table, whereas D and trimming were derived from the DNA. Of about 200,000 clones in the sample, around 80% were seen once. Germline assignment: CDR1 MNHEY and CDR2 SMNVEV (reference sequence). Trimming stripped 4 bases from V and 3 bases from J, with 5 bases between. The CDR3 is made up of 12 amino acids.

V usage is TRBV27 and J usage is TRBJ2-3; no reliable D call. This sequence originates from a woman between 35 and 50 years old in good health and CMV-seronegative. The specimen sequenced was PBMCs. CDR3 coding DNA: TGTGCCAGCAGTTCCGCGACAGATACGCAGTATTTT. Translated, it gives CASSSATDTQYF.